Below, 2 T cell receptor beta chains from the same sample are listed, as sequenced in a study of cytomegalovirus exposure and HLA in healthy donors. Vbeta (60) and Jbeta (13) primers were used in the PCR. Here immunoSEQ multiplex PCR was the method, and the copy in TCRdb shows in-frame clones only, minus some. This table has over 95,000 clones, 82% appearing once. Sequenced material: PBMCs. These receptors came from a woman under 30 in good health and CMV-seronegative.

The genes are TRBV11-2 and TRBJ1-1; 10 bases fit TRBD1. Germline CDR1 is SGHAT and CDR2 is FQNNGV. V shed 6 bases and J 3 bases; nucleotides not matched to a gene: 7. The CDR3 runs to 15 residues. DNA of the CDR3: TGTGCCAGCAGATCAGACAGGGGGCTTGACACTGAAGCTTTCTTT. It is translated as CASRSDRGLDTEAFF.

The V gene is TRBV14, the J gene TRBJ2-2; the match to TRBD1 covers 11 bases. CDR1 and CDR2 (germline): SGHDN, FVKESK. This CDR3 has 16 amino acids. V dropped 4 bases and J dropped 6; count of bases not matched to a gene: 7. In DNA, the CDR3 is TGTGCCAGCAGCCTTTTTGGACAGGGGGCAGCCGGGGAGCTGTTTTTT. It is translated as CASSLFGQGAAGELFF.